The 32 T cell receptor beta chains below all came from one sample that was sequenced in a study of cytomegalovirus exposure and HLA in healthy donors. PCR used 60 Vbeta primers and 13 Jbeta primers. Clones were read by immunoSEQ multiplex PCR, and TCRdb kept only the in-frame ones, dropping some. The table lists about 130,000 clones, approximately 79% of them singletons. Sequences were obtained from PBMCs. Every receptor here comes from a male donor in good health and CMV-seronegative.

The chain is built from TRBV21-1 and TRBJ2-7; TRBD1 is the table's D call and was not checked against the DNA. TRBV21-1 is designated a pseudogene. The CDR3 contains 13 residues. The CDR3: CASSRGQPYEQYF. CDR3 sequence (DNA): TGTGCCAGCAGCAGGGGACAGCCCTACGAGCAGTACTTC.

V is TRBV9 and J is TRBJ1-1, with TRBD1 matching 8 bases. The V and J ends lost 0 bases and 8 bases, in that order; junction bases with no gene match: 0. Germline CDR1 reads SGDLS; CDR2 reads YYNGEE. The CDR3 covers 12 residues. CDR3 loop: CASSVAGGEAFF. Here the CDR3 DNA reads TGTGCCAGCAGCGTAGCAGGGGGCGAAGCTTTCTTT.

The chain recombines TRBV7-2 with TRBJ1-5, with D perhaps TRBD1 (5 bases). V lost 5 bases, J lost 4 bases, and 15 bases lay in between. The CDR3 is made up of 15 amino acids. Germline V lookup: CDR1 SGHTA, CDR2 FQGNSA. CDR3 sequence reads: CASSRDGGVNQPQHF. Here the CDR3 DNA reads TGTGCCAGCAGCCGAGATGGGGGGGTGAATCAGCCCCAGCATTTT.

The chain is built from TRBV12-5 and TRBJ2-3, with 7 bases that match TRBD2. With 0 bases clipped from V and 5 bases from J, the junction kept 5 bases outside the gene matches. CDR1 and CDR2 from the germline V gene are LGHNT and FRNRAP. CDR3 length: 15 residues. The CDR3 loop reads CASGLVPGTKDTQYF. CDR3 in DNA: TGTGCTAGTGGTTTGGTACCAGGGACTAAAGATACGCAGTATTTT.

This chain uses TRBV18 with TRBJ1-1, with TRBD1 matching over 8 bases. The CDR3 runs to 14 residues. V shed 3 bases and J 4 bases; nucleotides not matched to a gene: 4. Per the germline V gene, CDR1 is KGHSH and CDR2 is LQKENI. The CDR3 region is CASSPQGAATEAFF. DNA for the CDR3: TGTGCCAGCTCACCTCAGGGGGCAGCCACTGAAGCTTTCTTT.

The rearrangement uses TRBV30 and TRBJ2-7, with TRBD2 matching over 8 bases. With V trimmed by 3 bases and J by 1 base, 8 bases remained unmatched. The CDR3 is 15 amino acids. Looked up from germline, CDR1 is GTSNPN and CDR2 is SVGIG (reference sequence). CDR3 residues: CAWSRSAGESYEQYF. DNA for the CDR3: TGTGCCTGGAGCCGCTCAGCGGGGGAGTCCTACGAGCAGTACTTC.

This clone was found once. The chain uses TRBV15 and TRBJ2-5, with D perhaps TRBD1 (5 bases). TRBJ2-7 explains the end of the DNA better; the J call may be wrong. Germline-derived CDR1 and CDR2 are LNHNV and YYDKDF (reference sequence). The CDR3 is 13 amino acids. CDR3 in amino acids: CATSRDISYEQYF. The CDR3 coding sequence is TGTGCCACCAGCAGGGACATCTCCTACGAGCAGTACTTC.

This chain joins TRBV11-3 and TRBJ2-7, with D unclear. The germline gives CDR1 SGHNT, CDR2 YENEEA. The V gene lost 3 bases and the J gene lost 7 bases, with 19 bases spanning the gap. This CDR3 comprises 15 residues. CDR3 coding DNA: TGTGCCAGCAGCTTCATGGTACTGCTGCCTGAAGAGCAGTACTTC. It yields the protein CASSFMVLLPEEQYF.

This clone appeared a few times. This chain connects TRBV4-1 to TRBJ2-5, with 9 bases that match TRBD2. With 0 bases clipped from V and 4 bases from J, the junction kept 9 bases outside the gene matches. The CDR3 is made up of 17 amino acids. Germline CDR1 and CDR2: MGHRA and YSYEKL. CDR3 nucleotides: TGCGCCAGCAGCCAAGATGATCGGGCGGGGGGGCTAGAGACCCAGTACTTC. Translated: CASSQDDRAGGLETQYF.

The chain joins TRBV7-9 to TRBJ2-7; TRBD2 agrees at 7 bases. Trimming at V came to 6 bases and at J to 3 bases, leaving 5 bases not matched to a gene. The CDR3 runs to 13 residues. Germline CDR1 is SEHNR and CDR2 is FQNEAQ (reference sequence). DNA of the CDR3: TGTGCCAGCAGATCCGCGGGGGACTACGAGCAGTACTTC. Amino acids: CASRSAGDYEQYF.

This clone has just one count. The V call is TRBV28, the J call TRBJ2-4; a possible D gene is TRBD1 (6 bases). Trimming removed 6 bases from V and 0 bases from J, with 18 bases in between. Germline-derived CDR1 and CDR2 are MDHEN and SYDVKM. The CDR3 extends over 17 amino acids. The CDR3 loop is CASSQRDKTLAKNIQYF. The CDR3 DNA reads as TGTGCCAGCAGCCAAAGGGACAAGACTCTAGCCAAAAACATTCAGTACTTC.

This chain joins TRBV9 and TRBJ2-7, with D possibly matching TRBD1 (6 bases). This CDR3 comprises 15 residues. The V gene's germline CDR1 is SGDLS and CDR2 YYNGEE. V gave up 0 bases and J gave up 6 bases, with 16 bases separating them. CDR3 DNA: TGTGCCAGCAGCGTAGTCGGGGACACGGGCAGCGAGCAGTACTTC. Residues: CASSVVGDTGSEQYF.

This clone has a single count. The gene calls are TRBV10-3 and TRBJ1-2; 8 bases are a match to TRBD1. The V and J ends lost 6 bases and 6 bases, in that order; junction bases with no gene match: 6. Germline loops: CDR1 ENHRY, CDR2 SYGVKD. This CDR3 has 13 amino acids. CDR3: CAISPGQGDGYTF. Here the CDR3 DNA reads TGTGCCATCAGCCCAGGACAGGGCGATGGCTACACCTTC.

This clone occurred once. This rearrangement joins TRBV6-4 to TRBJ2-5; maybe TRBD1 (6 bases). The CDR3 is 14 residues long. Germline V lookup: CDR1 MRHNA, CDR2 SNTAGT. V was pared by 6 bases and J by 1 base, with 12 bases between. The CDR3 DNA is TGTGCCAGCAGCCCGACAGGTTTCCAAGAGACCCAGTACTTC. Translation gives CASSPTGFQETQYF.

The CDR3 region is CAWSRTRGGNTEAFF. The CDR3 DNA reads TGTGCCTGGAGTCGTACGAGGGGGGGGAACACTGAAGCTTTCTTT. The chain combines TRBV30 with TRBJ1-1; D might be TRBD1 (6 bases). V lost 2 bases and J lost 1, with 14 bases in between. Germline CDR1 is GTSNPN and CDR2 is SVGIG (reference sequence). The CDR3 has 15 amino acids.

The genes are TRBV6-6 and TRBJ1-4; TRBD1 might be the D (6 bases). This CDR3 contains 16 residues. Per the germline V gene, CDR1 is MNHNY and CDR2 is SVGAGI (reference sequence). The germline V and J ends were trimmed by 6 bases and 0 bases, with 14 bases remaining between them. CDR3 nucleotide sequence: TGTGCCAGCAGCTCCGAGGGGGAAGCAACTAATGAAAAACTGTTTTTT. Its translation is CASSSEGEATNEKLFF.

The chain employs TRBV5-6 and TRBJ2-1, with 7 bases matching TRBD1. This CDR3 has 15 residues. V shed 0 bases and J 4 bases; nucleotides not matched to a gene: 4. From germline, CDR1 is SGHDT and CDR2 YYEEEE. CDR3 region: CASSLVGQEYNEQFF. DNA of the CDR3: TGTGCCAGCAGCTTGGTAGGACAGGAGTACAATGAGCAGTTCTTC.

This clone was counted only a few times. This chain connects TRBV2 to TRBJ1-5; no firm D call. Germline assignment: CDR1 SNHLY and CDR2 FYNNEI. The CDR3 is 12 amino acids. Trimming cost V 2 bases and J 6 bases, with 5 bases left between them. The chain's CDR3 is CASSENGQPQHF. Here the CDR3 DNA reads TGTGCCAGCAGTGAAAACGGTCAGCCCCAGCATTTT. Using reference TRBV2 and TRBJ1-5 for the parts outside the CDR3, the full variable domain is EPEVTQTPSHQVTQMGQEVILRCVPISNHLYFYWYRQILGQKVEFLVSFYNNEISEKSEIFDDQFSVERPDGSNFTLKIRSTKLEDSAMYFCASSENGQPQHFGDGTRLSIL.

The chain uses TRBV27 and TRBJ2-3, with 8 positions matching TRBD1. V was clipped by 4 bases and J by 4 bases; unmatched bases: 4. This CDR3 spans 14 amino acids. Germline V gene data show CDR1 as MNHEY and CDR2 as SMNVEV (reference sequence). CDR3 nucleotide sequence: TGTGCCAGCAGTTCGGACAGGGACCCAGATACGCAGTATTTT. Translating it yields CASSSDRDPDTQYF.

This chain joins TRBV11-3 and TRBJ2-3, with 7 bases lining up with TRBD2. CDR1 is SGHNT and CDR2 is YENEEA in the germline V gene. V lost 0 bases and J lost 8; bases outside the gene matches: 17. The CDR3 has 18 residues. CDR3 in amino acids: CASSLDPGRAGHLGTQYF. CDR3 coding DNA: TGTGCCAGCAGCTTAGACCCAGGTCGAGCGGGGCACCTAGGTACGCAGTATTTT. The full variable domain, rest sourced from reference TRBV11-3 and TRBJ2-3, is EAGVVQSPRYKIIEKKQPVAFWCNPISGHNTLYWYLQNLGQGPELLIRYENEEAVDDSQLPKDRFSAERLKGVDSTLKIQPAELGDSAVYLCASSLDPGRAGHLGTQYFGPGTRLTVL.

The chain links TRBV18 to TRBJ1-5, with TRBD1 as a possible D gene (6 bases). This CDR3 contains 18 residues. Between the trimmed V and J ends, which lost 1 base and 0 bases, there was a span of 16 bases. CDR1 KGHSH and CDR2 LQKENI come from the germline V gene. The CDR3, as DNA: TGTGCCAGCTCACCACAACCCCCGGGACAAGTTAGCAATCAGCCCCAGCATTTT. It translates to CASSPQPPGQVSNQPQHF.

The chain's CDR3 is CASSTSSGIYNEQFF. CDR3 DNA sequence: TGTGCCAGCAGCACCTCTAGCGGGATATACAATGAGCAGTTCTTC. V usage is TRBV5-6 and J usage is TRBJ2-1, with 9 bases matching TRBD2. Per the germline V gene, CDR1 is SGHDT and CDR2 is YYEEEE. V was clipped by 4 bases and J by 4 bases; unmatched bases: 6. The CDR3 contains 15 residues.

This chain links TRBV7-8 with TRBJ2-2; 7 nucleotides agree with TRBD1. The CDR3 contains 15 residues. CDR1 and CDR2 from the germline V gene are SGHVS and FQNEAQ. Trimming at V came to 8 bases and at J to 1 base, leaving 7 bases not matched to a gene. In DNA, the CDR3 is TGTGCCAGCCGACTCTGGACAGGGAACACCGGGGAGCTGTTTTTT. Its translation is CASRLWTGNTGELFF.

The J gene is TRBJ2-7, the V gene TRBV28; D possibly corresponds to TRBD1 (5 bases). The CDR3 totals 10 residues. CDR1 and CDR2 from the germline V gene are MDHEN and SYDVKM. CDR3 coding DNA: TGTGCTTCTGGGGCATACGAGCAGTACTTC. Translating gives CASGAYEQYF.

The chain employs TRBV27 and TRBJ2-2, with D tentatively TRBD1 (6 bases). Trimming removed 5 bases at V and 10 bases at J, with 14 bases between. Looked up from germline, CDR1 is MNHEY and CDR2 is SMNVEV (reference sequence). The CDR3 loop spans 13 amino acids. The CDR3 is CASSRLGGEELFF. Written as DNA, the CDR3 is TGTGCCAGCAGTAGGCTTGGGGGCGAGGAGCTGTTTTTT.

The chain links TRBV6-6 to TRBJ2-3; 8 bases map to TRBD2. This CDR3 spans 13 amino acids. In germline, CDR1 is MNHNY, CDR2 SVGAGI (reference sequence). V dropped 6 bases and J dropped 6; count of bases not matched to a gene: 5. The CDR3 sequence is CASRAIAGDTQYF. Written as DNA, the CDR3 is TGTGCCAGCAGGGCTATAGCGGGGGATACGCAGTATTTT.

This clone was counted once. V gene TRBV18 combines with J gene TRBJ2-1; possibly TRBD2 for D (5 bases). Per germline, CDR1 KGHSH and CDR2 LQKENI. V lost 6 bases, J lost 0 bases, and 12 bases lay in between. The CDR3 is made up of 15 amino acids. CDR3: CASSPLAGSYNEQFF. CDR3 nucleotide sequence: TGTGCCAGCTCCCCGTTGGCGGGCTCCTACAATGAGCAGTTCTTC.

In DNA form, the CDR3 reads TGCGCCAGCAGCTCCCCTGTTGCCGGGGGAGCGAACACCGGGGAGCTGTTTTTT. It specifies CASSSPVAGGANTGELFF. V is TRBV5-1 and J is TRBJ2-2; a weak D match, TRBD2 (6 bases). CDR3 size: 18 residues. Looked up from germline, CDR1 is SGHRS and CDR2 is YFSETQ. The V gene lost 3 bases and the J gene lost 0 bases, with 18 bases spanning the gap.

The CDR3 region has the DNA TGTGCCAGTAGTATCTCCGCCGGGCGGGACTCTGGGGCCAACGTCCTGACTTTC. Translating it yields CASSISAGRDSGANVLTF. The rearrangement uses TRBV19 and TRBJ2-6, with D possibly matching TRBD2 (6 bases). The V and J ends lost 3 bases and 0 bases respectively, with 15 bases between them. This CDR3 comprises 18 residues. Germline lookup yields CDR1 LNHDA and CDR2 SQIVND (reference sequence).

This chain links TRBV23-1 with TRBJ2-2; D not resolved. TRBV23-1 is flagged as an ORF with uncertain function. V was pared by 0 bases and J by 1 base, with 15 bases between. This CDR3 is 18 amino acids long. Here the CDR3 DNA reads TGCGCCAGCAGTCAATCGCCTTTCCGGGTCCAGAACACCGGGGAGCTGTTTTTT. It is translated as CASSQSPFRVQNTGELFF.

A few counts support this clone. CDR3 region: CASSPPSSYEQYF. As DNA, the CDR3 is TGTGCCAGCTCACCACCGAGCTCCTACGAGCAGTACTTC. V is TRBV18 and J is TRBJ2-7; D uncertain. CDR1 and CDR2 from the germline V gene are KGHSH and LQKENI. The V and J ends lost 0 bases and 0 bases respectively, with 3 bases between them. The length of the CDR3 is 13 residues.

This clone was observed a few times. This chain joins TRBV30 and TRBJ2-5; 7 nucleotides line up with TRBD1. The germline V gene has CDR1 GTSNPN and CDR2 SVGIG (reference sequence). The trim removed 1 base at V and 1 base at J, leaving 6 bases unmatched. This CDR3 is built from 15 residues. The CDR3 reads CAWSGGRGIQETQYF. The CDR3, as DNA: TGTGCCTGGAGTGGCGGCAGGGGGATCCAAGAGACCCAGTACTTC.